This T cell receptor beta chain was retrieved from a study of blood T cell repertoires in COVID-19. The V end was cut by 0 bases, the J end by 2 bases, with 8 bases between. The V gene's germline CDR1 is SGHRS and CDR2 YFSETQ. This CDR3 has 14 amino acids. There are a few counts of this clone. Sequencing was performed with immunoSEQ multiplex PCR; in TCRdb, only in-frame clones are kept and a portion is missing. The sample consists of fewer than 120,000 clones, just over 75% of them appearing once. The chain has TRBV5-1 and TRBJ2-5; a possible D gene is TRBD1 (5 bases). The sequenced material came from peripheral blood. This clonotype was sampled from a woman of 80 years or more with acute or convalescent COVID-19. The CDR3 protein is CASSLGRTQETQYF. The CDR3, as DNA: TGCGCCAGCAGCTTGGGGCGGACACAAGAGACCCAGTACTTC.